This TCR beta chain was recorded in a study of cytomegalovirus exposure and HLA in healthy donors. Whole-study results and caveats: Many donors carried some public TCRs, although rarity characterized most TCR sequences. The TCR clusters that emerged in the first cohort tended, a later analysis found, to co-occur in the 110 or so validation repertoires.

V dropped 5 bases and J dropped 7; count of bases not matched to a gene: 4. Germline lookup yields CDR1 SGHRS and CDR2 YFSETQ. The CDR3 has 13 amino acids. TCRdb's table, derived via immunoSEQ multiplex PCR, lists solely in-frame clones and lacks some. Here the sample spans some 200,000 clones, 65% to 90% being singletons. To note about this clone: Antigen unknown.

The V call is TRBV5-1, the J call TRBJ1-4; TRBD1 aligns across 8 bases. This TCR came from a woman in her thirties in good health and CMV-seropositive. Sequencing used PBMCs. CDR3 amino acids: CASSQDRGEKLFF. The CDR3 DNA reads TGCGCCAGCAGTCAAGACAGGGGTGAAAAACTGTTTTTT.